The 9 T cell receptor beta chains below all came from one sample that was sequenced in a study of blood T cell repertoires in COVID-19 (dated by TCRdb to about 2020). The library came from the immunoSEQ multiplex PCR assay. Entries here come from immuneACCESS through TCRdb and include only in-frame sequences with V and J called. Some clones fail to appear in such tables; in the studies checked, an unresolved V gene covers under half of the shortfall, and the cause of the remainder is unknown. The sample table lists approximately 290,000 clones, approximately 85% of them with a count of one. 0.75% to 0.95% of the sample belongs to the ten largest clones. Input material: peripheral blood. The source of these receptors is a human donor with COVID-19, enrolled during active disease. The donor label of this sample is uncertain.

The DNA of the CDR3 is TGTGCCAGCAGCACCTACCAGGGACAGGGATCCAGCACAGATACGCAGTATTTT. This gives the protein CASSTYQGQGSSTDTQYF. V gene TRBV7-9 combines with J gene TRBJ2-3; 9 positions match TRBD1. The V segment lost 5 bases and the J segment 0 bases; nucleotides outside the gene matches: 12. The CDR3 is made up of 18 amino acids. Germline V gene lookup returns CDR1 SEHNR and CDR2 FQNEAQ (reference sequence).

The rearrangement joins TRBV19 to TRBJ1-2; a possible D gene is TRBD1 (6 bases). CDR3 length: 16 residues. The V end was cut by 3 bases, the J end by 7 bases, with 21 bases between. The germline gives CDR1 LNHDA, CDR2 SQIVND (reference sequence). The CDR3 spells CASSILHGQGIAGYTF. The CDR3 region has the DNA TGTGCCAGTAGTATCCTGCACGGGCAGGGGATTGCTGGCTACACCTTC.

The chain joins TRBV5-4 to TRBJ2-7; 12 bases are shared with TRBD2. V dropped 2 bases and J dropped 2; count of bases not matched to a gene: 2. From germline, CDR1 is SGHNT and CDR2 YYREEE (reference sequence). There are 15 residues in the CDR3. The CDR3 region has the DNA TGTGCCAGCAGCTTAGGACTAGCGGGAACCTACGAGCAGTACTTC. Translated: CASSLGLAGTYEQYF.

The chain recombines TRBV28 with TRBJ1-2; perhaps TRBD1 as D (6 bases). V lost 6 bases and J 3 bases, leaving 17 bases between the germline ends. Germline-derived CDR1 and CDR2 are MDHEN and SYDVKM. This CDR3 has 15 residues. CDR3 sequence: CASSPTPRGDYGYTF. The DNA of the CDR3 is TGTGCCAGCAGCCCCACCCCCAGGGGTGACTATGGCTACACCTTC.

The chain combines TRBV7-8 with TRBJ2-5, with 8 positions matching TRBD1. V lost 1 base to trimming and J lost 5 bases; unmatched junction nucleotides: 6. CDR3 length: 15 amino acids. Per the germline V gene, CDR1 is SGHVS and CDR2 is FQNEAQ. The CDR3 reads CASSLVAGGMETQYF. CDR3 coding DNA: TGTGCCAGCAGCTTAGTTGCAGGGGGCATGGAGACCCAGTACTTC. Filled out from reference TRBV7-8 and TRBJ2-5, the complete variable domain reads GAGVSQSPRYKVAKRGQDVALRCDPISGHVSLFWYQQALGQGPEFLTYFQNEAQLDKSGLPSDRFFAERPEGSVSTLKIQRTQQEDSAVYLCASSLVAGGMETQYFGPGTRLLVL.

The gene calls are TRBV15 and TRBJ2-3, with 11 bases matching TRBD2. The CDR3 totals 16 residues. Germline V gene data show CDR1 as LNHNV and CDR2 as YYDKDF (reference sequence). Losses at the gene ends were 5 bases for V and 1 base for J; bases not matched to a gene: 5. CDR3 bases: TGTGCCACCAGCGTTATAGCGGGAGGGGGCACAGATACGCAGTATTTT. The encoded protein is CATSVIAGGGTDTQYF. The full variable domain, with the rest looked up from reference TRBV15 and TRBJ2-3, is DAMVIQNPRYQVTQFGKPVTLSCSQTLNHNVMYWYQQKSSQAPKLLFHYYDKDFNNEADTPDNFQSRRPNTSFCFLDIRSPGLGDTAMYLCATSVIAGGGTDTQYFGPGTRLTVL.

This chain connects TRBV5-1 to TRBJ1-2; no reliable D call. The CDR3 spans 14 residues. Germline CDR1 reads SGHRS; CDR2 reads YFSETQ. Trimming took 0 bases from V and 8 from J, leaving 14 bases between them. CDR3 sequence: CASSLDTAAGGYTF. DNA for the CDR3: TGCGCCAGCAGCTTGGATACAGCCGCAGGCGGCTACACCTTC.

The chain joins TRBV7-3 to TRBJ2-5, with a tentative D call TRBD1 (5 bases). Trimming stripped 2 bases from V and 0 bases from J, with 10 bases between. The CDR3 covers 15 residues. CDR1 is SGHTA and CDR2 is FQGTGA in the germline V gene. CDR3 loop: CASSLAGAHQETQYF. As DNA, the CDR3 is TGTGCCAGCAGCTTAGCTGGGGCTCACCAAGAGACCCAGTACTTC.

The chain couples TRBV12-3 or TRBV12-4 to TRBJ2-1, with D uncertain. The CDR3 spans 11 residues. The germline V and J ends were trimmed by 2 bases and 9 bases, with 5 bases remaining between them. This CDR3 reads CASSLYSEQFF. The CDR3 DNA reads TGTGCCAGCAGTTTATATTCTGAGCAGTTCTTC.